This T cell receptor (beta chain) appears in the sequencing data of a study of human CD4 T cells and Enterobacteriaceae (TCRdb year 2020). General study outcomes and caveats: The reactivity of ex vivo clonotypes was inferred solely by matching the nucleotide sequences of those clonotypes to CFSE-low cultures from the same donors. Compared with specific clonotypes, broadly cross-reactive clonotypes seemed more expanded ex vivo, with about 55% of the 19 and 21 of 34 falling in the top 5%.

Reading the germline V gene gives CDR1 MNHEY and CDR2 SVGAGI. A distance of 10 bases separates the germline ends of V and J, which lose 10 bases and 2 bases respectively. Counted from cysteine to phenylalanine, this CDR3 has 12 amino acids. The sequence is cut down to CDR3 DNA, 36 bases in frame from base 1. For this clone: It has no known antigen specificity. There are no base qualities to consult, and no much larger clone falls within one base.

Memory CD4+ T cells, defined as all CD4+ cells except CD45RA+CCR7+CD95- naive cells, were FACS-sorted on a FACSAria III to over 98% purity. Healthy donor blood was obtained from blood donation centers in Switzerland. Total CD4+ T cells and monocytes were enriched by positive selection with CD4 and CD14 magnetic microbeads. CD8+, CD14+, CD16+, CD56+, CD19+ and CD25-bright cells were excluded before sorting. To assess in vivo expansion of bacteria-reactive clonotypes, total memory CD4+ T cells from a couple of blood donors were sequenced directly ex vivo. Isolation of peripheral blood mononuclear cells from donor blood was performed with Ficoll-Paque Plus. The ex vivo total memory CD4+ samples were sequenced at deep level, which gave a detection sensitivity of one cell in 200,000. The QIAamp DNA Micro Kit was used to extract genomic DNA from cell pellets, and spectrophotometry was used to check the quantity and purity of the genomic DNA. The immunoSEQ multiplex PCR assay was used to amplify the TCR Vbeta CDR3 regions. Amplicons were sequenced on the Illumina HiSeq platform. Retrieved sequences were 87 nucleotides long and contained the CDR3 region. As for the authors' bioinformatics: Each unique productive TCR Vbeta nucleotide sequence counted as a clonotype and was quantified by productive template frequency from ImmunoSEQ Analyzer V3.0. A threshold at the top 5th percentile of each frequency-ranked repertoire was used to define expanded clonotypes. Repertoire overlap was calculated as Chao-Jaccard using the R package fossil and displayed by nonmetric multidimensional scaling using the R package MASS. The table comes from immuneACCESS by way of TCRdb, which keeps in-frame sequences with V and J called. Part of the clones is missing from these tables; in studies checked, under half for an unresolved V gene and the rest for unknown reasons. V, J and clone size reflect that table, while D and trimming were determined from the DNA. Within this sample are 25,000 to 30,000 clones, with 82% of them counted one time only. The ten most abundant clones make up approximately 1.5% of the sample.

The material sequenced was memory CD4+ T cells from blood. The cell subset or site label for this specimen denotes: total memory CD4 T cells sorted directly ex vivo, unstimulated. The rearranged chain carries TRBV6-5 and TRBJ2-3, with the identity of the D gene unclear. The receptor comes from a human donor in good health. At the DNA level, the sequence is TGTGCCACACAGAAGGACACAGATACGCAGTATTTT. This codes for CATQKDTDTQYF.